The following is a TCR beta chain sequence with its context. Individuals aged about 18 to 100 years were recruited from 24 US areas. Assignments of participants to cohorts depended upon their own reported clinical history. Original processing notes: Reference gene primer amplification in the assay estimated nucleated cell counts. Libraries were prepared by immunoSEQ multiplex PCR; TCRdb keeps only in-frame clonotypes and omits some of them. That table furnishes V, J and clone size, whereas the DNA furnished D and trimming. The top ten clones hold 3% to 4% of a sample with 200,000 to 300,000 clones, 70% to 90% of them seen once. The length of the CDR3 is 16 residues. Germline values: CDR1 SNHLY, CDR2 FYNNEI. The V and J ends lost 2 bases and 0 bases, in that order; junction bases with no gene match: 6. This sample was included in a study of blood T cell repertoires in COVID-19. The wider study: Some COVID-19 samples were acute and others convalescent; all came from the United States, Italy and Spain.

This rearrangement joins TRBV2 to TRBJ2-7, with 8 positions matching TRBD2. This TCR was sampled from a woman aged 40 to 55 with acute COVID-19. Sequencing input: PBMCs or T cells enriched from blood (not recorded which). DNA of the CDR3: TGTGCCAGCAGTGAATTTGGCGGGAGGAACTCCTACGAGCAGTACTTC. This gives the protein CASSEFGGRNSYEQYF. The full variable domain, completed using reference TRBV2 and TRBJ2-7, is EPEVTQTPSHQVTQMGQEVILRCVPISNHLYFYWYRQILGQKVEFLVSFYNNEISEKSEIFDDQFSVERPDGSNFTLKIRSTKLEDSAMYFCASSEFGGRNSYEQYFGPGTRLTVT.